The 27 T cell receptor beta chains presented below share a single source sample, sequenced in a study of shared clonotypes between healthy human individuals. Profiled with immunoSEQ multiplex PCR; TCRdb holds only in-frame clones, not every one. The data hold 2 million to 2.5 million clones, with just over 90% observed a single time. Sequencing was performed on naive CD4+ T cells from PBMCs. Subset described: CD45RA+ positively selected. The receptor source for this set is a young man in good health. Some clones in this sample may be carry-over from other donors' samples.

The gene calls are TRBV28 and TRBJ2-7; D call uncertain. Germline assignment: CDR1 MDHEN and CDR2 SYDVKM. The CDR3 loop spans 14 amino acids. With 3 bases removed from V and 1 base from J, the gap between germline ends came to 10 bases. CDR3 sequence: CASSLRLESYEQYF. Here the CDR3 DNA reads TGTGCCAGCAGTTTGCGGTTGGAATCCTACGAGCAGTACTTC.

This sequence joins TRBV9 and TRBJ2-3, with 9 bases lining up with TRBD2. Germline CDR1 SGDLS, CDR2 YYNGEE. There are 12 residues in the CDR3. V lost 0 bases and J lost 14; bases outside the gene matches: 4. The CDR3: CASSVVGTSLYF. The CDR3, as DNA: TGTGCCAGCAGCGTAGTGGGGACTAGCCTGTATTTT.

The chain is built from TRBV6-1 and TRBJ2-7; D gene uncertain. CDR3 length equals 12 residues. CDR1 is MNHNS and CDR2 is SASEGT in the germline V gene. V lost 2 bases to trimming and J lost 6 bases, with 8 bases between them. The CDR3 sequence is CASSERLGEQYF. As DNA, the CDR3 is TGTGCCAGCAGTGAACGATTGGGCGAGCAGTACTTC.

V gene TRBV11-2 combines with J gene TRBJ2-7, with 7 bases identical to TRBD1. Looked up from germline, CDR1 is SGHAT and CDR2 is FQNNGV. Trimming at V came to 6 bases and at J to 0 bases, leaving 8 bases not matched to a gene. The CDR3 is made up of 15 amino acids. The CDR3 DNA reads TGTGCCAGCAGTAAAAACCGGGACAGCTCCTACGAGCAGTACTTC. Translating gives CASSKNRDSSYEQYF.

This clone appeared once. This rearrangement joins TRBV6-1 to TRBJ1-1; the match to TRBD1 covers 8 bases. The CDR3 contains 13 residues. Germline V CDR1 and CDR2: MNHNS, SASEGT. V shed 2 bases and J 8 bases; nucleotides not matched to a gene: 4. CDR3 sequence: CASSEWQGAEAFF. The CDR3 coding sequence is TGTGCCAGCAGTGAATGGCAGGGGGCCGAAGCTTTCTTT.

V gene TRBV28 combines with J gene TRBJ2-7; 7 nucleotides line up with TRBD2. After removal of 8 bases from V and 0 bases from J, the junction contained 13 bases not matched to a gene. CDR1 and CDR2 (germline): MDHEN, SYDVKM. This CDR3 region has 16 residues. The CDR3 here is CASQTEWGRASYEQYF. The CDR3 DNA sequence: TGTGCCAGCCAAACCGAATGGGGGAGGGCCTCCTACGAGCAGTACTTC.

The chain links TRBV27 to TRBJ2-3; 11 bases fit TRBD2. V was pared by 5 bases and J by 1 base, with 11 bases of the junction left unmatched. The CDR3 spans 18 residues. Looked up from germline, CDR1 is MNHEY and CDR2 is SMNVEV (reference sequence). For the CDR3, the DNA is TGTGCCAGCAGTATTCGGCTAGCGGGAGGAAGCGGCACAGATACGCAGTATTTT. Encoded protein: CASSIRLAGGSGTDTQYF.

The rearrangement links TRBV5-4 to TRBJ1-1; tentatively, D is TRBD1 (5 bases). The CDR3 totals 17 residues. V gave up 4 bases and J gave up 5 bases, with 24 bases separating them. Germline CDR1 SGHNT, CDR2 YYREEE (reference sequence). CDR3 amino acids: CASSRVGQAGRGTEAFF. The CDR3 DNA follows: TGTGCCAGCAGCCGGGTCGGCCAAGCAGGGCGGGGGACTGAAGCTTTCTTT.

This chain uses TRBV28 with TRBJ1-1; D not certain. CDR3 length: 13 amino acids. The V end was cut by 8 bases, the J end by 2 bases, with 12 bases between. The germline gives CDR1 MDHEN, CDR2 SYDVKM. CDR3 in amino acids: CASGPLRNTEAFF. The CDR3 nucleotides read TGTGCCAGCGGCCCCCTTAGAAACACTGAAGCTTTCTTT.

V usage is TRBV5-1 and J usage is TRBJ1-2; D is uncertain. CDR1 and CDR2 from the germline V gene are SGHRS and YFSETQ. Trimming pared 5 bases from V and 3 bases from J, leaving 11 bases between. The length of the CDR3 is 13 residues. The chain's CDR3 is CASRADGDYGYTF. In DNA form, the CDR3 reads TGCGCCAGCAGGGCCGATGGGGACTATGGCTACACCTTC.

V usage is TRBV7-3 and J usage is TRBJ2-7; 10 nucleotides line up with TRBD2. The CDR3 loop spans 14 amino acids. Germline V gene sequence: CDR1 SGHTA, CDR2 FQGTGA. The junction had 1 base not matched to a gene; V was cut back by 2 bases and J by 3 bases. The CDR3 DNA reads TGTGCCAGCAGCTTACCTAGCGGGAGCTACGAGCAGTACTTC. It codes for CASSLPSGSYEQYF.

This chain links TRBV11-2 with TRBJ2-5; D may be TRBD2 (6 bases). The CDR3 is 11 residues long. Germline V gene sequence: CDR1 SGHAT, CDR2 FQNNGV. V was cut by 4 bases and J by 13 bases, with 13 bases left in between. As DNA, the CDR3 is TGTGCCAGCAGCTCTAGACTAGTTGCGTACTTC. This translates into CASSSRLVAYF. Variable domain in full (rest from reference TRBV11-2 and TRBJ2-5): EAGVAQSPRYKIIEKRQSVAFWCNPISGHATLYWYQQILGQGPKLLIQFQNNGVVDDSQLPKDRFSAERLKGVDSTLKIQPAKLEDSAVYLCASSSRLVAYFGPGTRLLVL.

The chain recombines TRBV7-7 with TRBJ2-1; 8 nucleotides match TRBD1. CDR1 is SSHAT and CDR2 is FNYEAQ in the germline V gene (reference sequence). Losses at the gene ends were 5 bases for V and 1 base for J; bases not matched to a gene: 4. The CDR3 is 15 amino acids. CDR3 coding DNA: TGTGCCAGCAGCCGCGGACAGGGATCCTACAATGAGCAGTTCTTC. It yields the protein CASSRGQGSYNEQFF.

The chain employs TRBV6-5 and TRBJ2-3; 8 nucleotides align to TRBD2. The V gene's germline CDR1 is MNHEY and CDR2 SVGAGI. CDR3 length: 15 residues. J lost 3 bases, V lost 5 bases, and 7 bases had no gene match. CDR3 sequence: CASSLSGTGTDTQYF. For the CDR3, the DNA is TGTGCCAGCAGTCTTAGCGGGACCGGAACAGATACGCAGTATTTT.

This chain connects TRBV28 to TRBJ2-1, with 10 bases that match TRBD2. The junction had 6 bases not matched to a gene; V was cut back by 5 bases and J by 2 bases. Germline CDR1 and CDR2: MDHEN and SYDVKM. The CDR3 is 16 amino acids. CDR3: CASSALAGETYNEQFF. CDR3 nucleotides: TGTGCCAGCAGTGCCCTAGCGGGAGAGACCTACAATGAGCAGTTCTTC.

A single count supports this clone. The V gene is TRBV2, the J gene TRBJ1-3; a weak D match, TRBD1 (5 bases). The CDR3 is 16 residues long. Looked up from germline, CDR1 is SNHLY and CDR2 is FYNNEI. V dropped 5 bases and J dropped 0 bases, with 14 bases sitting between them. The CDR3, as DNA: TGTGCCAGCAGTACGCCGGGACGGTTCTCTGGAAACACCATATATTTT. It codes for CASSTPGRFSGNTIYF.

The chain is built from TRBV21-1 and TRBJ1-5; the table's D call, TRBD1, was not checked against the DNA. TRBV21-1 is an annotated pseudogene. The CDR3 is made up of 15 amino acids. The CDR3 spells CASSKTKDSEQPQHF. The CDR3 nucleotides are TGTGCCAGCAGCAAAACGAAGGACAGCGAACAGCCCCAGCATTTT.

The chain recombines TRBV19 with TRBJ2-2; 7 bases map to TRBD2. The CDR3 is made up of 15 amino acids. Germline-derived CDR1 and CDR2 are LNHDA and SQIVND (reference sequence). V lost 2 bases and J lost 5; bases outside the gene matches: 5. CDR3 nucleotide sequence: TGTGCCAGTAGTATATGGCGGGAGAGGACCGGGGAGCTGTTTTTT. It yields the protein CASSIWRERTGELFF.

The CDR3 DNA sequence: TGTGCCAGCAGCTTGATCGGGGGTGAGGAACTGTTTTTT. Residues: CASSLIGGEELFF. The chain recombines TRBV5-5 with TRBJ1-4; maybe TRBD1 (5 bases). Trimming stripped 1 base from V and 12 bases from J, with 13 bases between. Germline loops: CDR1 SGHKS, CDR2 YYEKEE (reference sequence). This CDR3 contains 13 residues.

This clone was detected only a few times. This chain links TRBV10-1 with TRBJ1-1, with a weak D call TRBD1 (5 bases). The ends were cut back, 5 bases at V and 3 bases at J, with 10 bases in the middle. The V gene's germline CDR1 is WNHNN and CDR2 SYGVQD (reference sequence). The CDR3 has 13 residues. The CDR3 DNA is TGCGCCAGCAGTCTAGACAGCCACACTGAAGCTTTCTTT. Protein: CASSLDSHTEAFF.

The rearrangement uses TRBV19 and TRBJ2-2; TRBD1 matches at 7 bases. The CDR3 is 15 residues long. The germline V gene has CDR1 LNHDA and CDR2 SQIVND (reference sequence). Germline trimming cut 3 bases from V and 3 bases from J; bases unmatched to any gene: 4. CDR3 protein: CASSILGQYTGELFF. The CDR3 DNA sequence: TGTGCCAGTAGTATTCTGGGACAGTACACCGGGGAGCTGTTTTTT. Full variable domain (remainder filled in from reference TRBV19 and TRBJ2-2): DGGITQSPKYLFRKEGQNVTLSCEQNLNHDAMYWYRQDPGQGLRLIYYSQIVNDFQKGDIAEGYSVSREKKESFPLTVTSAQKNPTAFYLCASSILGQYTGELFFGEGSRLTVL.

The chain is built from TRBV5-4 and TRBJ1-3; D gene ambiguous. V dropped 5 bases and J dropped 4 bases, with 13 bases sitting between them. From germline, CDR1 is SGHNT and CDR2 YYREEE (reference sequence). CDR3 size: 14 residues. CDR3 DNA sequence: TGTGCCAGCAGTACCGGGCCCCAGGGAAACACCATATATTTT. This gives the protein CASSTGPQGNTIYF.

The V call is TRBV5-4, the J call TRBJ2-3; tentative D call: TRBD1 (5 bases). CDR3 length: 15 residues. The germline V gene has CDR1 SGHNT and CDR2 YYREEE (reference sequence). With 1 base removed from V and 0 bases from J, the gap between germline ends came to 9 bases. In nucleotides, the CDR3 is TGTGCCAGCAGCTTGAGGTCAGGGAGCACAGATACGCAGTATTTT. Translation gives CASSLRSGSTDTQYF.

The sample holds a few counts of this clone. The chain employs TRBV28 and TRBJ1-5; 8 bases are shared with TRBD1. CDR1 and CDR2 (germline): MDHEN, SYDVKM. V lost 5 bases and J lost 7; bases outside the gene matches: 7. The CDR3 sequence is 14 residues long. This CDR3 is CASSGGQGPQPQHF. The CDR3 coding sequence is TGTGCCAGCAGTGGAGGACAGGGTCCGCAGCCCCAGCATTTT. Combining the CDR3 with reference TRBV28 and TRBJ1-5 gives the whole variable domain DVKVTQSSRYLVKRTGEKVFLECVQDMDHENMFWYRQDPGLGLRLIYFSYDVKMKEKGDIPEGYSVSREKKERFSLILESASTNQTSMYLCASSGGQGPQPQHFGDGTRLSIL.

The chain combines TRBV18 with TRBJ2-5; the match to TRBD2 covers 7 bases. Germline V gene data show CDR1 as KGHSH and CDR2 as LQKENI. V trimming: 3 bases; J trimming: 5 bases; junction bases outside the gene matches: 3. This CDR3 has 13 amino acids. The CDR3 sequence is CASSPSGMETQYF. The CDR3 region has the DNA TGTGCCAGCTCACCGAGCGGGATGGAGACCCAGTACTTC.

This chain joins TRBV5-1 and TRBJ2-5; the match to TRBD1 covers 8 bases. CDR3 length equals 15 residues. After removal of 0 bases from V and 5 bases from J, the junction contained 6 bases not matched to a gene. Germline V gene sequence: CDR1 SGHRS, CDR2 YFSETQ. CDR3 in DNA: TGCGCCAGCAGCTTGGCGTCAGGGGGCAGGGAGACCCAGTACTTC. The encoded protein is CASSLASGGRETQYF.

The chain has TRBV9 and TRBJ2-2, with TRBD2 matching over 10 bases. With 4 bases clipped from V and 8 bases from J, the junction kept 5 bases outside the gene matches. Germline CDR1 SGDLS, CDR2 YYNGEE. The CDR3 is made up of 14 amino acids. CDR3 residues: CASSLAGDVGELFF. The CDR3 DNA follows: TGTGCCAGCAGCCTAGCGGGGGACGTGGGGGAGCTGTTTTTT.